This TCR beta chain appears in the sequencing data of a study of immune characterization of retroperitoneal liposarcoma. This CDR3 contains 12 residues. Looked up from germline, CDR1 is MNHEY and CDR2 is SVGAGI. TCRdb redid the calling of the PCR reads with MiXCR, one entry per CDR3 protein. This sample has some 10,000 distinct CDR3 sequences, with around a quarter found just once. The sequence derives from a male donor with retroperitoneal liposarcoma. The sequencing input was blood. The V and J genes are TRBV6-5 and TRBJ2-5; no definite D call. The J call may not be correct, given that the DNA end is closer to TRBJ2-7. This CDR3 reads CASSYTGNEQYV. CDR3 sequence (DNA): TGTGCCAGCAGTTACACGGGCAACGAGCAGTACGTC.